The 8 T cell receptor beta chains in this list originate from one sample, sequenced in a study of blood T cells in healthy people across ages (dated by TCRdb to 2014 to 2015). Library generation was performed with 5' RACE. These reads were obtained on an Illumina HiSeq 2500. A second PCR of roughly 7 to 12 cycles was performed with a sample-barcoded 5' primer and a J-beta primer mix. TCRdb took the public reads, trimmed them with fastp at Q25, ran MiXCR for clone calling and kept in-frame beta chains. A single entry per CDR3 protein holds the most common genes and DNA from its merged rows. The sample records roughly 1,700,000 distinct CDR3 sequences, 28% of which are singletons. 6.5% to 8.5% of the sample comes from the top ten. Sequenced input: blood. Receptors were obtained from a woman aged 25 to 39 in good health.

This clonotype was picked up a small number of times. CDR3 DNA sequence: TGTGCCAGCAGCGAAGCGGGGGGTAGGGATAATGAGCAGTTCTTC. Its protein is CASSEAGGRDNEQFF. The genes are TRBV3-1 and TRBJ2-1, with TRBD2 matching over 9 bases. Unmatched junction bases numbered 9, after V lost 5 bases and J lost 7 bases. The CDR3 sequence is 15 residues long. The germline V gene encodes CDR1 LGHDT and CDR2 YNNKEL (reference sequence).

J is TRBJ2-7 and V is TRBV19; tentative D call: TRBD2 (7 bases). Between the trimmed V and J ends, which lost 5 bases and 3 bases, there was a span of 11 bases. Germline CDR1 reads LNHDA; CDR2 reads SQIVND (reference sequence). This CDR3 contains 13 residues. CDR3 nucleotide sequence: TGTGCCAGTAGTCAGCGGGACAACTACGAGCAGTACTTC. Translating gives CASSQRDNYEQYF.

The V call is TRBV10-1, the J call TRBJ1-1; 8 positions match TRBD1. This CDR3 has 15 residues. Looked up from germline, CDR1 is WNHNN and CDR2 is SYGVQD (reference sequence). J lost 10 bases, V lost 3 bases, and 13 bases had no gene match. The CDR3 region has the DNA TGCGCCAGCAGTGATTGGGGACAGGTGAACGCTGGAGCTTTCTTT. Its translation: CASSDWGQVNAGAFF.

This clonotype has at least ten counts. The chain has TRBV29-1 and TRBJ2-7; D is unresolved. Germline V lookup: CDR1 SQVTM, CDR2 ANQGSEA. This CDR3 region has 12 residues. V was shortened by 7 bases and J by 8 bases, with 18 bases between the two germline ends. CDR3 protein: CSATPRRSKQYF. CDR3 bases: TGCAGCGCCACCCCGAGAAGGTCTAAGCAGTACTTC.

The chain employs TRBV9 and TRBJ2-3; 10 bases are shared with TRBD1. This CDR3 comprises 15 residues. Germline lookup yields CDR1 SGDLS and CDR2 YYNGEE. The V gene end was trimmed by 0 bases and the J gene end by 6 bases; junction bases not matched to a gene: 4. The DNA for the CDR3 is TGTGCCAGCAGCGTAGGACAGGGGGCAGGGGATACGCAGTATTTT. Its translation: CASSVGQGAGDTQYF.

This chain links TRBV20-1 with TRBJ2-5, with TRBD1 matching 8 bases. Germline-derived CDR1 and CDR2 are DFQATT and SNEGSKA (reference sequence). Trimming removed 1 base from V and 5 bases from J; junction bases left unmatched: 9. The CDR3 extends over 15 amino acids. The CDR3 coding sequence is TGCAGTGCTAGAGCCTTCTCACAGGGGGACGAGACCCAGTACTTC. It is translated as CSARAFSQGDETQYF.

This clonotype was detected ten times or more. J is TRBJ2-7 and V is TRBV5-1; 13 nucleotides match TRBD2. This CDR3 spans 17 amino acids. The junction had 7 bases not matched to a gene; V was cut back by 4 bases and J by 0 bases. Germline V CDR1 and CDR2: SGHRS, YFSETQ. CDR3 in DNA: TGCGCCAGCAGCGCTGGGACTAGCGGGGTTGGCTCCTACGAGCAGTACTTC. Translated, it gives CASSAGTSGVGSYEQYF.

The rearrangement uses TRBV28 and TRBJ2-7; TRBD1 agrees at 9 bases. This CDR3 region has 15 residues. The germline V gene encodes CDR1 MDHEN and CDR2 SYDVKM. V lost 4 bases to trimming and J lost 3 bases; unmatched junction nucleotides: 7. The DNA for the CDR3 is TGTGCCAGCAGTTCCCCAGGGACAGGGAACTACGAGCAGTACTTC. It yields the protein CASSSPGTGNYEQYF. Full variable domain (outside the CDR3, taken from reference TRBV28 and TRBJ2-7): DVKVTQSSRYLVKRTGEKVFLECVQDMDHENMFWYRQDPGLGLRLIYFSYDVKMKEKGDIPEGYSVSREKKERFSLILESASTNQTSMYLCASSSPGTGNYEQYFGPGTRLTVT.